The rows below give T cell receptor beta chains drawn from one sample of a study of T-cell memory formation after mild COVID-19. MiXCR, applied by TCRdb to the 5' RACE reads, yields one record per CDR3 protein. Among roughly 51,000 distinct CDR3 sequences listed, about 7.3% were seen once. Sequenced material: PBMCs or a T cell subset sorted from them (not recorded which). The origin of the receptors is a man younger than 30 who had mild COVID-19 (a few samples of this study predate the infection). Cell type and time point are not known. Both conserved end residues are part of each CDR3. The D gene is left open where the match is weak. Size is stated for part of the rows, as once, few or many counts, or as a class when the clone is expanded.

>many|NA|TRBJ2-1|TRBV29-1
CSVEAGQNNNEQFF
TGCAGCGTTGAAGCTGGACAGAACAACAATGAGCAGTTCTTC
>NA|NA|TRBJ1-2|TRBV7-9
CASSARAEGYTF
TGTGCCAGCAGCGCACGGGCAGAAGGCTACACCTTC
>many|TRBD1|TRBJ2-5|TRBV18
CASSRGQGDQETQYF
TGTGCCAGCTCACGGGGACAGGGGGACCAAGAGACCCAGTACTTC
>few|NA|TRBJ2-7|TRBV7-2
CASSLGYRHYEQYF
TGTGCCAGCAGCTTAGGGTACAGGCACTACGAGCAGTACTTC
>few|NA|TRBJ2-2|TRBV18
CASSPSVIESTGELFF
TGTGCCAGCTCACCCTCAGTCATAGAGTCGACCGGGGAGCTGTTTTTT
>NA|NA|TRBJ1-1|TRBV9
CASSVVYRRFSTEAFF
TGTGCCAGCAGCGTAGTCTATCGCCGGTTTAGCACTGAAGCTTTCTTT
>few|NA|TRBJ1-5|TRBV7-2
CACSRASNQPQHF
TGTGCCTGTTCCCGGGCCAGCAATCAGCCCCAGCATTTT
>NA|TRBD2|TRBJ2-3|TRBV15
CATSRTSAGGPGDTQYF
TGTGCCACCAGCAGAACTTCAGCGGGGGGGCCGGGCGATACGCAGTATTTT
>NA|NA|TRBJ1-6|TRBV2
CASSGGRTYNSPLHF
TGTGCCAGCAGTGGGGGGCGAACCTATAATTCACCCCTCCACTTT
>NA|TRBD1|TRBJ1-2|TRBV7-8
CASSPGTDGYGYTF
TGTGCCAGCAGCCCCGGGACAGATGGATATGGCTACACCTTC
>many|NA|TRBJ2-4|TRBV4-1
CASSHGLIAKNIQYF
TGCGCCAGCAGCCACGGACTAATAGCCAAAAACATTCAGTACTTC
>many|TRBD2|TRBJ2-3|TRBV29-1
CSVTRLAGTDTQYF
TGCAGCGTTACCCGACTAGCTGGCACAGATACGCAGTATTTT
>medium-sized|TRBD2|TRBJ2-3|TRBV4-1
CASSQRLAGGTDTQYF
TGCGCCAGCAGCCAACGTTTAGCGGGGGGCACAGATACGCAGTATTTT
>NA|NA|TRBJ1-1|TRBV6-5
CASSYEFRALNTEAFF
TGTGCCAGCAGTTACGAATTCAGGGCCCTGAACACTGAAGCTTTCTTT
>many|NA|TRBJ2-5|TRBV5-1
CASSSRQTETQYF
TGCGCCAGCAGCTCTAGACAGACAGAGACCCAGTACTTC
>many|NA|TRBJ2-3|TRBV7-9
CASSNSYSTDTQYF
TGTGCCAGCAGCAACAGTTATAGCACAGATACGCAGTATTTT
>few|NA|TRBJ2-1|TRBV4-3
CASSGLVLSSYNEQFF
TGCGCCAGCAGCGGCCTTGTCCTTAGCTCCTACAATGAGCAGTTCTTC
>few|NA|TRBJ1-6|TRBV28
CASRDPWGSPLHF
TGTGCCAGCAGGGACCCGTGGGGGTCACCCCTCCACTTT